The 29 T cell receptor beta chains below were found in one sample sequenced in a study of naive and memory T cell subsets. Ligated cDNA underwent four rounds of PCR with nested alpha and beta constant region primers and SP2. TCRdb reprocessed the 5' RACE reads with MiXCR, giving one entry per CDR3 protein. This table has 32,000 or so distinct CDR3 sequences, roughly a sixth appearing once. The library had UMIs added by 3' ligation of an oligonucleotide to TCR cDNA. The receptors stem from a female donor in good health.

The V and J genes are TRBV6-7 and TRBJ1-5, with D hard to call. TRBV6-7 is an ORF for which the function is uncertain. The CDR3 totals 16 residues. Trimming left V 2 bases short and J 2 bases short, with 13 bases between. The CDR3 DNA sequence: TGTGCCAGCAGTTACCCCGAGTGGATAGGCAATCAGCCCCAGCATTTT. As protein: CASSYPEWIGNQPQHF.

CDR3 DNA sequence: TGTGCCACCGGGACTAGCATAACAGATACGCAGTATTTT. This encodes CATGTSITDTQYF. This chain connects TRBV2 to TRBJ2-3, with 9 bases that match TRBD2. Germline CDR1 and CDR2: SNHLY and FYNNEI. V lost 10 bases to trimming and J lost 3 bases; unmatched junction nucleotides: 5. This CDR3 spans 13 amino acids.

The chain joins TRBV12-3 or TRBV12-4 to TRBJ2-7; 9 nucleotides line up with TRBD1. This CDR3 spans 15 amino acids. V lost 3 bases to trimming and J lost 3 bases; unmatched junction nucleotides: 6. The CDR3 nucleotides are TGTGCCAGCAGTTTCCGTACAGGGGGCGACTACGAGCAGTACTTC. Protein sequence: CASSFRTGGDYEQYF.

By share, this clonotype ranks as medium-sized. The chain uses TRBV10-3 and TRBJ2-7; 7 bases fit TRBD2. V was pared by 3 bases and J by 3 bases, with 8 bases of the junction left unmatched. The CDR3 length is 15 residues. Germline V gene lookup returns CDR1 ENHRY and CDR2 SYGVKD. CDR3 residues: CAISDPDSGDYEQYF. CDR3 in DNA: TGTGCCATCAGTGACCCAGACAGCGGGGACTACGAGCAGTACTTC.

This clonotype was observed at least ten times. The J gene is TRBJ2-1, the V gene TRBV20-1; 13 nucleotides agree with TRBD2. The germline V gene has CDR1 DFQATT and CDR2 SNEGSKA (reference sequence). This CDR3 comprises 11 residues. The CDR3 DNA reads TGCAGGGGGACTAGCGGGGATGAGCAGTTCTTC. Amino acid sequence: CRGTSGDEQFF.

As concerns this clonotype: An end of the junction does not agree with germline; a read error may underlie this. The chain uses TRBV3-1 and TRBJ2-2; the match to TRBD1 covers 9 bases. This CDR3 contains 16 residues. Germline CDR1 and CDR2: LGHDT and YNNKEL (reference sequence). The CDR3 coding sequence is TGTGCCAGCGCCTCCAAGGGACAGGGACGGGGCGGGGAGCAGTTTTTT. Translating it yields CASASKGQGRGGEQFF.

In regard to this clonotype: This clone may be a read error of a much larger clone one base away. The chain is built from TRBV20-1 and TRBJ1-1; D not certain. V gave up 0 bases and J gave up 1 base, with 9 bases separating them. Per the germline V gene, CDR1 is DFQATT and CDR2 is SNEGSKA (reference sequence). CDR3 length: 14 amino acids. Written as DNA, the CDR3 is TGCAGTGCTAGAGATCCGGGCGGGAACACTGAAGCTTTCTTT. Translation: CSARDPGGNTEAFF.

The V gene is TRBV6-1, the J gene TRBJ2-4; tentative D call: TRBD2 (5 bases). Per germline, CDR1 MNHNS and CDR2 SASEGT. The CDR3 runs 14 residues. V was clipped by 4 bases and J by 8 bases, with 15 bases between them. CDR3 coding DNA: TGTGCCAGCAGTGGTACTAGTCGGGCGGACATTCAGTACTTC. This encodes CASSGTSRADIQYF.

CDR3: CATSNPGWGNEKLFF. For the CDR3, the DNA is TGTGCCACCAGCAACCCAGGTTGGGGTAATGAAAAACTGTTTTTT. V usage is TRBV15 and J usage is TRBJ1-4; D unclear. V lost 4 bases and J lost 4, with 13 bases in between. The CDR3 totals 15 residues. Germline CDR1 LNHNV, CDR2 YYDKDF (reference sequence).

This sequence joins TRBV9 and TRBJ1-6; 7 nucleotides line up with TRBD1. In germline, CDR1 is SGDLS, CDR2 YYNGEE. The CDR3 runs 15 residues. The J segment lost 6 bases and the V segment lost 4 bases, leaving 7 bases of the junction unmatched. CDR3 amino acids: CASSSTQGGNSPLHF. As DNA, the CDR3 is TGTGCCAGCAGCTCTACCCAGGGGGGTAATTCACCCCTCCACTTT.

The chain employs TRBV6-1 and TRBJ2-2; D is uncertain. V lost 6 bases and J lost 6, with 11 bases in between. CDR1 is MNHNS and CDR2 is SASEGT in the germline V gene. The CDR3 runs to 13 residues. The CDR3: CASSGVRAGELFF. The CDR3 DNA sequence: TGTGCCAGCAGCGGAGTAAGGGCCGGGGAGCTGTTTTTT.

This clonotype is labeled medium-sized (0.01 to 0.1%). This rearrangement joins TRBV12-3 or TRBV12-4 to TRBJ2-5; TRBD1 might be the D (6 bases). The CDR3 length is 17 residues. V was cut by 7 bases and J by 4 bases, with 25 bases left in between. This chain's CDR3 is CASTQNSPGVSGETQYF. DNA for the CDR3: TGTGCCAGCACTCAAAATAGTCCAGGGGTTTCGGGAGAGACCCAGTACTTC.

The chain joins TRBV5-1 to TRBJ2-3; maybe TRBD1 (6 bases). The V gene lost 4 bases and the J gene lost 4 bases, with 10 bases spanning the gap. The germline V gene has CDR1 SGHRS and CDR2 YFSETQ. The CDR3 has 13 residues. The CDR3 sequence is CASSTRGADTQYF. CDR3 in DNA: TGCGCCAGCAGCACCAGGGGTGCAGATACGCAGTATTTT.

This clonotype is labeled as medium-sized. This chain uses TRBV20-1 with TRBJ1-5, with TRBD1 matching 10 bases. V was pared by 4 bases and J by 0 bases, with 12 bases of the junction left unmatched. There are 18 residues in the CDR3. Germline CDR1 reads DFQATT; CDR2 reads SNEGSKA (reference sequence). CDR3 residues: CSATPRTGGIYSNQPQHF. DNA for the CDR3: TGCAGTGCTACCCCCCGGACAGGGGGGATCTATAGCAATCAGCCCCAGCATTTT.

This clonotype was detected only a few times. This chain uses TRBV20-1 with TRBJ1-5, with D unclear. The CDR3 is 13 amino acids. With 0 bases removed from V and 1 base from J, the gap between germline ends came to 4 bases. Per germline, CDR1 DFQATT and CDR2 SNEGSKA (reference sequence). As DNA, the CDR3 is TGCAGTGCTAGAGAGGCCAGCAATCAGCCCCAGCATTTT. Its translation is CSAREASNQPQHF.

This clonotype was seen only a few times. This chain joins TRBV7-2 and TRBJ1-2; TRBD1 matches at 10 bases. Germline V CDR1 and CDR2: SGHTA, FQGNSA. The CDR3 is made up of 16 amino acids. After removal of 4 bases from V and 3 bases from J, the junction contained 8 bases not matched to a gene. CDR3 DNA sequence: TGTGCCAGCAGCTACCCCGGGACAGGGGTCGACTATGGCTACACCTTC. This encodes CASSYPGTGVDYGYTF.

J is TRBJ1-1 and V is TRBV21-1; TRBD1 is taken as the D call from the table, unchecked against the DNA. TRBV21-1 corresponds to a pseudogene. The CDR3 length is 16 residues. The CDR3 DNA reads TGTGCCAGCAGCAAAGATGTGGGGGGCTGGGTGACTGAAGCTTTCTTT. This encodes CASSKDVGGWVTEAFF.

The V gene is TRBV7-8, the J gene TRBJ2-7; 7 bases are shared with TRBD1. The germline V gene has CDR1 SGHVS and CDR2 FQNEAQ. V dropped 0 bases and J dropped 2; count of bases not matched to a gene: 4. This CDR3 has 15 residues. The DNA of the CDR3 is TGTGCCAGCAGCTTAGCGGGACAGCCAGCCTACGAGCAGTACTTC. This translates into CASSLAGQPAYEQYF.

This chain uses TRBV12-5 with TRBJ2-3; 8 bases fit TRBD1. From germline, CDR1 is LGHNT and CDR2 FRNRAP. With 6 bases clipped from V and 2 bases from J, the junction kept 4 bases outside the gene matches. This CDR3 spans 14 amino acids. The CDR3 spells CASGQDRATDTQYF. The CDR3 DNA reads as TGTGCTAGTGGCCAGGACAGGGCCACAGATACGCAGTATTTT.

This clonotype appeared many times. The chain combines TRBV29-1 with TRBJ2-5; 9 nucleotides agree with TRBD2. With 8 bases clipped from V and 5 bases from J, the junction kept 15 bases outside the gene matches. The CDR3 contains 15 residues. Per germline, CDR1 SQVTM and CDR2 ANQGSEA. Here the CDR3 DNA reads TGCAGCCTCACTGGGATGCGGGGGGGCCTTGAGACCCAGTACTTC. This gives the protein CSLTGMRGGLETQYF. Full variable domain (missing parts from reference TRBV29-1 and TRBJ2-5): SAVISQKPSRDICQRGTSLTIQCQVDSQVTMMFWYRQQPGQSLTLIATANQGSEATYESGFVIDKFPISRPNLTFSTLTVSNMSPEDSSIYLCSLTGMRGGLETQYFGPGTRLLVL.

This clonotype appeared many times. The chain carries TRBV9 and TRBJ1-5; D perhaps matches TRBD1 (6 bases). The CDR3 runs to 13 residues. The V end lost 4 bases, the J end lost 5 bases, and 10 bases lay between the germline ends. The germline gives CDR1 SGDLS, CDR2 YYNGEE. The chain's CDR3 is CASSPGVYQPQHF. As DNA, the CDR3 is TGTGCCAGCAGCCCAGGGGTTTATCAGCCCCAGCATTTT.

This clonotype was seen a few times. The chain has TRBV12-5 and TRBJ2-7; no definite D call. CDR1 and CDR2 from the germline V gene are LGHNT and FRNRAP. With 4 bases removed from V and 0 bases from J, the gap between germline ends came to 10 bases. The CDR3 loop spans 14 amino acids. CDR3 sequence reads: CASGSPLLSYEQYF. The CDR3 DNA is TGTGCTAGTGGTTCTCCCCTACTCTCCTACGAGCAGTACTTC.

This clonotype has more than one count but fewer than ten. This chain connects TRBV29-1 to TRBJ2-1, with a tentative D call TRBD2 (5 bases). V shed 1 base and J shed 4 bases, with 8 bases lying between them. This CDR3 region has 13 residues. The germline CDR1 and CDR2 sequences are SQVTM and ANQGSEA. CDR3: CSVEVDWYNEQFF. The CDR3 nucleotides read TGCAGCGTTGAAGTGGACTGGTACAATGAGCAGTTCTTC.

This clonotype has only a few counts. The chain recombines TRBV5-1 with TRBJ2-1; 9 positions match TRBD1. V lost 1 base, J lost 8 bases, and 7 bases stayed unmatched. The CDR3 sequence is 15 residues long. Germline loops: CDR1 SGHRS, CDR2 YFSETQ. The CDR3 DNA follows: TGCGCCAGCAGCTTGAGGGCGGACAGGGGCGATGAGCAGTTCTTC. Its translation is CASSLRADRGDEQFF.

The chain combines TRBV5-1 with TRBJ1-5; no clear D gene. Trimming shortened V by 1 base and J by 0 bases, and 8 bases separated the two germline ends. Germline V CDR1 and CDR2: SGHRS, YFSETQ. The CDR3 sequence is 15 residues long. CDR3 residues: CASSLNGDSNQPQHF. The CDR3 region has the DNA TGCGCCAGCAGCTTGAACGGAGATAGCAATCAGCCCCAGCATTTT. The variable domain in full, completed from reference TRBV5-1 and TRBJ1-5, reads KAGVTQTPRYLIKTRGQQVTLSCSPISGHRSVSWYQQTPGQGLQFLFEYFSETQRNKGNFPGRFSGRQFSNSRSEMNVSTLELGDSALYLCASSLNGDSNQPQHFGDGTRLSIL.

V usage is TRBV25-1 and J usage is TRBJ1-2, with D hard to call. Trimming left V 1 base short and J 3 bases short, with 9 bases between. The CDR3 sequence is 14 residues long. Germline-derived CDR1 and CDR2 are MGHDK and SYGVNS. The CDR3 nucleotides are TGTGCCAGCAGTGAATTGGACGCGGACTATGGCTACACCTTC. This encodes CASSELDADYGYTF.

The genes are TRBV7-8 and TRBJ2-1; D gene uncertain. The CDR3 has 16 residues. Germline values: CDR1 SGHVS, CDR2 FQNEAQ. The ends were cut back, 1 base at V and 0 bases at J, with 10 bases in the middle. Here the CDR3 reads CASSLVRSVSYNEQFF. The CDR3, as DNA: TGTGCCAGCAGCTTAGTTCGGTCGGTCTCCTACAATGAGCAGTTCTTC.

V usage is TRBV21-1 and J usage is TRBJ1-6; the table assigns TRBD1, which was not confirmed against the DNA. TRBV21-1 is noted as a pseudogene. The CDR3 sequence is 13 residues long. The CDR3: CASSSPGHSPLHF. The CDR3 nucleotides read TGTGCCAGCAGCTCCCCAGGGCATTCACCCCTCCACTTT.

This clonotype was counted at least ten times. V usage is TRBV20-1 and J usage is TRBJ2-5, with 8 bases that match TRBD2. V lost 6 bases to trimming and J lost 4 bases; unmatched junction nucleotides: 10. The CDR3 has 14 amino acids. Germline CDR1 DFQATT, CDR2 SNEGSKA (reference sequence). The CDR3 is CSAGSGGLRETQYF. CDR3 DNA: TGCAGTGCGGGAAGCGGGGGCCTGAGAGAGACCCAGTACTTC.